This T cell receptor (beta chain) was documented in a study of blood T cell repertoires in COVID-19. Study at large: Collection of acute and convalescent COVID-19 samples took place in the United States, Italy and Spain. T cells, B-cell-depleted T cells, or PBMCs supplied cDNA or gDNA.

The sample holds a few counts of this clone. TCRdb keeps only in-frame clones here, not all; method: immunoSEQ multiplex PCR. Here the sample spans fewer than 250,000 clones, approximately 81% being singletons. A Seattle source enrolled patients during active infection and followed them longitudinally. CDR3 size: 15 residues. The J segment lost 4 bases and the V segment lost 4 bases, leaving 9 bases of the junction unmatched. CDR1 LGHDT and CDR2 YNNKEL come from the germline V gene (reference sequence). Sequencing was carried out using peripheral blood. This receptor was identified in a woman aged 80 or over with COVID-19, enrolled during active disease. The chain combines TRBV3-1 (or the pseudogene TRBV3-2) with TRBJ2-5, with 7 bases lining up with TRBD2. The CDR3 is CASSPGIAGLETQYF. CDR3 DNA sequence: TGTGCCAGCAGCCCCGGGATAGCGGGTCTAGAGACCCAGTACTTC.